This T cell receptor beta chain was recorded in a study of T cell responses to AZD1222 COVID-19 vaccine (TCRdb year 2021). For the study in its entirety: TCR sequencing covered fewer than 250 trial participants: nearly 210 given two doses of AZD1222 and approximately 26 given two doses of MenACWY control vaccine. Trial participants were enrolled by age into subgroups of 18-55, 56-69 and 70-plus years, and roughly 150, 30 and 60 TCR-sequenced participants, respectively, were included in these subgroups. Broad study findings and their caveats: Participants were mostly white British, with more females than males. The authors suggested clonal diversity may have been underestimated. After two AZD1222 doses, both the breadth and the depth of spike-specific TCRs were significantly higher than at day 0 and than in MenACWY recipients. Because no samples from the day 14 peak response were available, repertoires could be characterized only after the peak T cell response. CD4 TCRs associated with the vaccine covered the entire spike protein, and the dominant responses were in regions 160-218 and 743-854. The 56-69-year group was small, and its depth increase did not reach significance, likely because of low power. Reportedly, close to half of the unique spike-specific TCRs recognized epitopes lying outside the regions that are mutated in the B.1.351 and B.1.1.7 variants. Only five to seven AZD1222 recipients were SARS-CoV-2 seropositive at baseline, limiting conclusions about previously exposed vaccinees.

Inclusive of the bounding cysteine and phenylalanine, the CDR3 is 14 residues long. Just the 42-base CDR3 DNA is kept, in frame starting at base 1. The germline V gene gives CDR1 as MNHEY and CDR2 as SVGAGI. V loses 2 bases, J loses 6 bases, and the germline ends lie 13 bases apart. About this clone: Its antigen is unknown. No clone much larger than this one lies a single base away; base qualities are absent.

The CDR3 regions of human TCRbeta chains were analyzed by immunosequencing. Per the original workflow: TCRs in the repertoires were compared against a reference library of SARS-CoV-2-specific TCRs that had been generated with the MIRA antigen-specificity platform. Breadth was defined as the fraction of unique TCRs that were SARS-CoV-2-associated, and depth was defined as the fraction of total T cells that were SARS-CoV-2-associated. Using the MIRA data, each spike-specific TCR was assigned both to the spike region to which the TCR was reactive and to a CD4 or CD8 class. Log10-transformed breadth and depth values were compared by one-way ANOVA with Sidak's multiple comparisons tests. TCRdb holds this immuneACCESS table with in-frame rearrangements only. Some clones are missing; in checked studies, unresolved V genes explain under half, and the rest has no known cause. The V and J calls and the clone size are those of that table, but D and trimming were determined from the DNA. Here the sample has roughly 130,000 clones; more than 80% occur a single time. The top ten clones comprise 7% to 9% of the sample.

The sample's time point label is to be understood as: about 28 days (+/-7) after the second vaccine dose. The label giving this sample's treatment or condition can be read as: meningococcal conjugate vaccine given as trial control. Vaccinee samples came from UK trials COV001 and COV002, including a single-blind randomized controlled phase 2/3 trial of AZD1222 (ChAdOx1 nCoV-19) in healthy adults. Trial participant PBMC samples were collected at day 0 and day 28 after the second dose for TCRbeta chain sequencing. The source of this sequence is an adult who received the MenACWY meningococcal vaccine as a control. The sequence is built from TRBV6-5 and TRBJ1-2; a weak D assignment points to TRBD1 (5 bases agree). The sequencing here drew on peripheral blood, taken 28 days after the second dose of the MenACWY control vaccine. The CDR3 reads CASSYDQGVDGYTF. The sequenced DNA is TGTGCCAGCAGTTACGATCAGGGAGTGGATGGCTACACCTTC.